These 30 T cell receptor beta chains were sequenced from one sample in a study of response to subunit inactivated influenza vaccine. TCRdb reanalysed the RT-PCR reads using MiXCR and keeps one entry per CDR3 protein. The repertoire holds fewer than 600,000 distinct CDR3 sequences, around 7.7% seen once, with around 13% in the top ten. Material: PBMCs from blood, obtained roughly 24 months after vaccination. These receptors originate from a man aged 45 to 75 who received an inactivated influenza vaccine.

This chain links TRBV20-1 with TRBJ2-7; 10 positions match TRBD1. J was trimmed by 7 bases and V by 3 bases; bases with no gene match: 9. The CDR3 consists of 14 residues. The V gene's germline CDR1 is DFQATT and CDR2 SNEGSKA (reference sequence). In DNA, the CDR3 is TGCAGTGCTAGTTTGACAGGGGGCAGGAGAGAGCAGTACTTC. Its protein product is CSASLTGGRREQYF.

CDR3 in DNA: TGCAGTTTGGAAGTTGGGACCGGGGAGCTGTTTTTT. Amino acids: CSLEVGTGELFF. This sequence joins TRBV20-1 and TRBJ2-2; D remains unclear. Germline CDR1 reads DFQATT; CDR2 reads SNEGSKA (reference sequence). V lost 8 bases to trimming and J lost 5 bases, with 12 bases between them. This CDR3 contains 12 residues.

The sample holds a few counts of this clonotype. This chain links TRBV5-1 with TRBJ2-3; TRBD2 aligns across 15 bases. Looked up from germline, CDR1 is SGHRS and CDR2 is YFSETQ. V was clipped by 4 bases and J by 0 bases; unmatched bases: 18. The CDR3 has 22 amino acids. The CDR3 region is CASSSEPPGLAGGPTSTDTQYF. The CDR3 coding sequence is TGCGCCAGCAGCAGCGAACCCCCGGGACTAGCGGGGGGACCAACTAGCACAGATACGCAGTATTTT.

This clonotype has ten or more counts. This sequence joins TRBV6-6 and TRBJ1-2, with D unclear. Germline V gives CDR1 MNHNY, CDR2 SVGAGI (reference sequence). V lost 2 bases to trimming and J lost 5 bases, with 9 bases between them. The CDR3 covers 13 residues. For the CDR3, the DNA is TGTGCCAGCAGTTACGAGGGAAATTATGGCTACACCTTC. It codes for CASSYEGNYGYTF.

The chain combines TRBV6-1 with TRBJ2-5; D remains unclear. V was shortened by 4 bases and J by 2 bases, with 8 bases between the two germline ends. Looked up from germline, CDR1 is MNHNS and CDR2 is SASEGT. The CDR3 has 13 residues. CDR3 sequence reads: CASSVASQETQYF. In DNA, the CDR3 is TGTGCCAGCAGTGTGGCGAGTCAAGAGACCCAGTACTTC.

In its sample, this clonotype was seen a few times. The rearrangement uses TRBV21-1 and TRBJ1-1; TRBD1, the table's D call, was not compared with the DNA. TRBV21-1 is listed as a pseudogene. CDR3 length: 14 residues. CDR3 DNA: TGTGCCAGCAGCAAGGTCAGGGCGAGAACTGAAGCTTTCTTT. Amino acids: CASSKVRARTEAFF.

The chain combines TRBV23-1 with TRBJ2-7; D may be TRBD1 (7 bases). TRBV23-1 is an ORF, and what it does is uncertain. The CDR3 loop spans 15 amino acids. Trimming took 3 bases from V and 3 from J, leaving 15 bases between them. The DNA for the CDR3 is TGCGCCAGCAGTCAGACAGACAGGGACTGCTACGAGCAGTACTTC. This encodes CASSQTDRDCYEQYF.

This clonotype was seen many times. The V call is TRBV20-1, the J call TRBJ2-7, with TRBD2 identical over 10 bases. J gave up 4 bases and V 3 bases, and 9 bases lay outside the gene matches. The CDR3 runs 15 residues. Germline V gene data show CDR1 as DFQATT and CDR2 as SNEGSKA (reference sequence). CDR3 amino acids: CSASPGLARVYEQYF. CDR3 DNA sequence: TGCAGTGCTAGCCCGGGACTAGCGAGGGTATACGAGCAGTACTTC.

Many counts were recorded for this clonotype. The chain is built from TRBV6-1 and TRBJ2-5, with TRBD1 matching 10 bases. Germline CDR1 is MNHNS and CDR2 is SASEGT. The CDR3 length is 19 residues. Losses at the gene ends were 2 bases for V and 5 bases for J; bases not matched to a gene: 17. DNA for the CDR3: TGTGCCAGCAGTGAAAACAGGGGGACAGGGGAGTTCGGCGACGAGACCCAGTACTTC. Protein product: CASSENRGTGEFGDETQYF.

This clonotype was detected many times. V is TRBV29-1 and J is TRBJ2-7; perhaps TRBD2 as D (5 bases). Trimming removed 4 bases from V and 2 bases from J, with 15 bases in between. Per the germline V gene, CDR1 is SQVTM and CDR2 is ANQGSEA. There are 14 residues in the CDR3. The CDR3 sequence: CSVAWRGNPYEQYF. In DNA, the CDR3 is TGCAGCGTTGCGTGGAGAGGGAACCCCTACGAGCAGTACTTC.

This clonotype was detected a few times. This chain joins TRBV20-1 and TRBJ1-1; D remains unclear. Trimming removed 3 bases at V and 0 bases at J, with 14 bases between. This CDR3 comprises 15 residues. Per germline, CDR1 DFQATT and CDR2 SNEGSKA (reference sequence). The CDR3 bases are TGCAGTGCTAGCCCGGGCATCTCATTGAACACTGAAGCTTTCTTT. As protein: CSASPGISLNTEAFF.

As concerns this clonotype: Sequence at one end of the junction differs from germline and may be a read error. This chain links TRBV5-4 with TRBJ1-4; no clear D. The CDR3 consists of 14 residues. Germline assignment: CDR1 SGHNT and CDR2 YYREEE (reference sequence). In nucleotides, the CDR3 is TGTGCCAGCAGCTTACAAGGGTCCAATGAAAACCTGTTTTTT. It yields the protein CASSLQGSNENLFF.

This clonotype has more than one count but fewer than ten. The rearrangement joins TRBV12-3 or TRBV12-4 to TRBJ1-4; TRBD1 agrees at 7 bases. This CDR3 is 14 amino acids long. The ends lost 6 bases at V and 2 bases at J; junction bases unmatched: 3. The CDR3 region is CASRQTGTNEKLFF. DNA of the CDR3: TGTGCCAGCAGGCAGACAGGGACTAATGAAAAACTGTTTTTT.

This clonotype was observed at least ten times. The chain couples TRBV10-3 to TRBJ2-3; unclear D gene. V was pared by 6 bases and J by 2 bases, with 15 bases between. Germline V gene data show CDR1 as ENHRY and CDR2 as SYGVKD. The CDR3 extends over 15 amino acids. The CDR3 DNA reads as TGTGCCATCAGATCCGAAGGGATTGTCACAGATACGCAGTATTTT. Encoded protein: CAIRSEGIVTDTQYF.

This clonotype has a count of ten or more. The gene calls are TRBV6-1 and TRBJ2-3, with D maybe TRBD2 (6 bases). The V gene's germline CDR1 is MNHNS and CDR2 SASEGT. V was pared by 7 bases and J by 0 bases, with 11 bases between. This CDR3 has 14 residues. This CDR3 reads CASMEGWSTDTQYF. CDR3 sequence (DNA): TGTGCCAGCATGGAGGGATGGAGCACAGATACGCAGTATTTT.

The chain carries TRBV12-3 or TRBV12-4 and TRBJ2-2, with a weak D call TRBD2 (5 bases). Trimming shortened V by 5 bases and J by 4 bases, and 14 bases separated the two germline ends. The CDR3 length is 15 residues. CDR3 loop: CASSTGFVSTGELFF. The CDR3 nucleotides read TGTGCCAGCAGTACGGGATTTGTGAGCACCGGGGAGCTGTTTTTT.

V and J are TRBV20-1 and TRBJ2-1; 7 bases match TRBD2. Trimming cost V 0 bases and J 7 bases; bases outside gene matches: 12. The germline gives CDR1 DFQATT, CDR2 SNEGSKA (reference sequence). The CDR3 is made up of 16 amino acids. CDR3 protein: CSARDSNGGTGNEQFF. The CDR3, as DNA: TGCAGTGCTAGAGATTCGAACGGGGGGACCGGGAATGAGCAGTTCTTC.

This clonotype was seen many times. This chain connects TRBV20-1 to TRBJ2-3; possible D gene TRBD2, 5 bases. Trimming left V 0 bases short and J 12 bases short, with 10 bases between. Per germline, CDR1 DFQATT and CDR2 SNEGSKA (reference sequence). The CDR3 has 11 amino acids. The CDR3 region is CSARDRRAQYF. The CDR3 nucleotides read TGCAGTGCTAGAGATAGGCGGGCCCAGTATTTT.

This clonotype was seen many times. The chain uses TRBV12-3 or TRBV12-4 and TRBJ2-5; the match to TRBD1 covers 10 bases. There are 15 residues in the CDR3. After removal of 5 bases from V and 5 bases from J, the junction contained 8 bases not matched to a gene. This chain's CDR3 is CASSPGTGVRETQYF. The CDR3 DNA sequence: TGTGCCAGCAGTCCCGGGACAGGGGTTCGGGAGACCCAGTACTTC.

This clonotype was seen a few times. The chain uses TRBV9 and TRBJ2-1; 14 bases are a match to TRBD2. This CDR3 region has 16 residues. Germline V lookup: CDR1 SGDLS, CDR2 YYNGEE. V lost 4 bases and J lost 7; bases outside the gene matches: 7. CDR3 sequence: CASSTRTSGRRNEQFF. The CDR3 DNA reads as TGTGCCAGCAGCACACGGACTAGCGGGAGGCGGAATGAGCAGTTCTTC.

The chain carries TRBV7-9 and TRBJ1-5; TRBD1 is a possible D gene (5 bases). The germline CDR1 and CDR2 sequences are SEHNR and FQNEAQ (reference sequence). The CDR3 length is 15 residues. Trimming shortened V by 5 bases and J by 5 bases, and 16 bases separated the two germline ends. CDR3 DNA: TGTGCCAGCAGCCGCGGTGGGGGAACCGATCAGCCCCAGCATTTT. It specifies CASSRGGGTDQPQHF.

The chain joins TRBV21-1 to TRBJ2-3; the table's D call, TRBD1, has no DNA check behind it. TRBV21-1 is a pseudogene segment. This CDR3 spans 16 amino acids. This CDR3 reads CASGIRDSLSTDTQYF. CDR3 DNA sequence: TGTGCCAGCGGGATCAGGGACTCTTTAAGCACAGATACGCAGTATTTT.

This clonotype was seen ten or more times. The chain links TRBV28 to TRBJ2-5; D might be TRBD2 (5 bases). V was trimmed by 4 bases and J by 2 bases, leaving 5 bases between them. CDR3 length: 12 residues. The germline V gene encodes CDR1 MDHEN and CDR2 SYDVKM. CDR3: CASSSGQETQYF. The CDR3 DNA sequence: TGTGCCAGCAGTTCGGGGCAAGAGACCCAGTACTTC.

This clonotype turned up a few times. The chain joins TRBV6-1 to TRBJ2-3, with 14 bases matching TRBD2. The ends lost 6 bases at V and 4 bases at J; junction bases unmatched: 3. This CDR3 has 15 amino acids. The germline V gene has CDR1 MNHNS and CDR2 SASEGT. In DNA form, the CDR3 reads TGTGCCAGCAGGCGACTAGCGGGAGGGGCAGATACGCAGTATTTT. Its protein is CASRRLAGGADTQYF.

This clonotype has only a few counts. The rearrangement joins TRBV6-4 to TRBJ2-3; 10 positions match TRBD2. CDR3 length equals 19 residues. V trimming: 2 bases; J trimming: 1 base; junction bases outside the gene matches: 12. The germline CDR1 and CDR2 sequences are MRHNA and SNTAGT. The chain's CDR3 is CASSDDSQAGGPGTDTQYF. The CDR3 bases are TGTGCCAGCAGTGACGATTCCCAAGCGGGGGGGCCGGGCACAGATACGCAGTATTTT.

This clonotype was picked up a small number of times. This sequence joins TRBV5-1 and TRBJ1-1; 7 nucleotides agree with TRBD1. Germline V gene data show CDR1 as SGHRS and CDR2 as YFSETQ. The CDR3 is 15 residues long. V lost 4 bases and J lost 1; bases outside the gene matches: 7. The CDR3 sequence is CASSAHRDRNTEAFF. The CDR3 DNA follows: TGCGCCAGCAGCGCGCACCGGGACAGGAACACTGAAGCTTTCTTT. Supplemented by reference TRBV5-1 and TRBJ1-1, the full variable domain reads KAGVTQTPRYLIKTRGQQVTLSCSPISGHRSVSWYQQTPGQGLQFLFEYFSETQRNKGNFPGRFSGRQFSNSRSEMNVSTLELGDSALYLCASSAHRDRNTEAFFGQGTRLTVV.

The chain is built from TRBV7-2 and TRBJ1-3, with 7 nucleotides matching TRBD1. With V trimmed by 1 base and J by 1 base, 4 bases remained unmatched. The CDR3 loop spans 16 amino acids. Germline assignment: CDR1 SGHTA and CDR2 FQGNSA. The CDR3 DNA sequence: TGTGCCAGCAGCTTAGGCAGGGGGGTTTCTGGAAACACCATATATTTT. Amino acids: CASSLGRGVSGNTIYF. The entire variable domain, with the rest obtained from reference TRBV7-2 and TRBJ1-3, is as follows: GAGVSQSPSNKVTEKGKDVELRCDPISGHTALYWYRQSLGQGLEFLIYFQGNSAPDKSGLPSDRFSAERTGGSVSTLTIQRTQQEDSAVYLCASSLGRGVSGNTIYFGEGSWLTVV.

This clonotype was observed at least ten times. The chain uses TRBV15 and TRBJ2-7; TRBD1 matches at 8 bases. This CDR3 is 14 amino acids long. Germline values: CDR1 LNHNV, CDR2 YYDKDF (reference sequence). J gave up 4 bases and V 4 bases, and 6 bases lay outside the gene matches. CDR3 in amino acids: CATSTDREPYEQYF. For the CDR3, the DNA is TGTGCCACCAGCACGGACAGGGAGCCTTACGAGCAGTACTTC.

To note about this clonotype: The junction departs from the called germline gene at one end, perhaps through a read error. The rearrangement links TRBV7-7 to TRBJ2-3, with D possibly TRBD2 on 5 matching bases. Germline V gene data show CDR1 as SSHAT and CDR2 as FNYEAQ (reference sequence). The CDR3 has 14 residues. This chain's CDR3 is CASSVGLFTDTQYF. As DNA, the CDR3 is TGTGCTAGCAGCGTTGGACTCTTCACAGATACGCAGTATTTT.

This clonotype was counted at least ten times. The rearrangement joins TRBV29-1 to TRBJ2-3; 7 bases fit TRBD1. Losses at the gene ends were 6 bases for V and 4 bases for J; bases not matched to a gene: 7. Germline V lookup: CDR1 SQVTM, CDR2 ANQGSEA. This CDR3 is built from 13 residues. CDR3 residues: CSVDPTGADTQYF. DNA of the CDR3: TGCAGCGTAGACCCAACAGGGGCAGATACGCAGTATTTT.